These T cell receptor beta chains were read from a single sample in a study of blood T cell repertoires in COVID-19. Sequencing was performed with immunoSEQ multiplex PCR; in TCRdb, only in-frame clones are kept and a portion is missing. The table shows some 350,000 clones, with approximately 86% occurring only once. The sample was peripheral blood. The receptor source for this set is a human donor in a cohort sampled during active COVID-19. Each CDR3 is given with its conserved first and last residue. Fields, in order: D gene, J gene, clone size, V gene, CDR3 DNA, CDR3 protein. A D gene is named only where the DNA matches it firmly. Size tells how often a clone was seen (once, few, many) or the class of an expanded clone, and some rows leave it out.

>-|TRBJ2-3|-|TRBV3-1/TRBV3-2
TGTGCCAGCAGCTTGGTGACTCTGGGTACGCAGTATTTT
CASSLVTLGTQYF
>TRBD1|TRBJ2-2|-|TRBV29-1
TGCAGCGTTCAGGGACACAGGGGGCTGGGCACCGGGGAGCTGTTTTTT
CSVQGHRGLGTGELFF
>-|TRBJ1-4|-|TRBV7-8
TGTGCCAGCAGCTTAGGGAGGGGATCTAATGAAAAACTGTTTTTT
CASSLGRGSNEKLFF
>TRBD1|TRBJ1-1|-|TRBV7-3
TGTGCCAGCAGCCCCCAACCGACAGGGTTTGGCACTGAAGCTTTCTTT
CASSPQPTGFGTEAFF
>-|TRBJ2-2|-|TRBV12-3/TRBV12-4
TGTGCCAGCAGTTTGGAGGACGGGGAGCTGTTTTTT
CASSLEDGELFF
>-|TRBJ1-1|-|TRBV5-6
TGTGCCAGCAGCTTGTTGCAGGGGCTAATGAACACTGAAGCTTTCTTT
CASSLLQGLMNTEAFF
>-|TRBJ1-6|-|TRBV5-1
TGCGCCAGCAGCCCCGCCGCAGGGATGGATAATTCACCCCTCCACTTT
CASSPAAGMDNSPLHF
>TRBD2|TRBJ2-1|-|TRBV11-2
TGTGCCAGCATGGTCGGGAGGTTGAGTGAGCAGTTCTTC
CASMVGRLSEQFF
>-|TRBJ1-5|-|TRBV4-2
TGTGCCAGCAGCCAAGAGGCCCGGCCCGTCGGGGATCAGCCCCAGCATTTT
CASSQEARPVGDQPQHF
>TRBD2|TRBJ2-3|-|TRBV3-1/TRBV3-2
TGTGCCAGCAGCCAAGAGTTAGCGGGGGCCCCCCAGTATTTT
CASSQELAGAPQYF
>-|TRBJ1-1|-|TRBV7-9
TGTGCCAGCAGTTTTGAGGGGGACACTGAAGCTTTCTTT
CASSFEGDTEAFF
>TRBD1|TRBJ1-2|-|TRBV6-5
TGTGCCAGCACCAACACAGGGGTCTATGGCTACACCTTC
CASTNTGVYGYTF
>-|TRBJ2-2|-|TRBV10-3
TGTGCCATGGTGGACACAAACACCGGGGAGCTGTTTTTT
CAMVDTNTGELFF
>-|TRBJ2-1|-|TRBV19
TGTGCCAGTAGCAATAGACCCGCTGGGGCCGATGAGCAGTTCTTC
CASSNRPAGADEQFF
>-|TRBJ1-3|once|TRBV11-2
TGTGCCAGCAGCTTAGGGCTCCTTGGAAACACCATATATTTT
CASSLGLLGNTIYF
>-|TRBJ2-1|-|TRBV4-1
TGCGCCAGCAGCCAAGAAGTAACGGGATACAATGAGCAGTTCTTC
CASSQEVTGYNEQFF
>TRBD2|TRBJ2-1|-|TRBV6-5
TGTGCCAGCAGTTCCCTGGCTAGCGGGAGCAGTGAGCAGTTCTTC
CASSSLASGSSEQFF
>-|TRBJ2-1|once|TRBV10-1
TGCGCCAGCAGTGAACAAAACAATGAGCAGTTCTTC
CASSEQNNEQFF
>-|TRBJ1-4|-|TRBV15
TGTGCCACCAGGGACAGTAATGAAAAACTGTTTTTT
CATRDSNEKLFF
>-|TRBJ2-1|-|TRBV19
TGTGCCAGTAGTATAGGTCGGCAGACAAATGAGCAGTTCTTC
CASSIGRQTNEQFF
>-|TRBJ2-3|-|TRBV29-1
TGCAGCGTTGAAGATCAGCCTAGCCCTAGCACAGATACGCAGTATTTT
CSVEDQPSPSTDTQYF
>-|TRBJ2-1|-|TRBV7-8
TGTGCCAGCAGCTTAGGCAGGTTATCATTCAATGAGCAGTTCTTC
CASSLGRLSFNEQFF